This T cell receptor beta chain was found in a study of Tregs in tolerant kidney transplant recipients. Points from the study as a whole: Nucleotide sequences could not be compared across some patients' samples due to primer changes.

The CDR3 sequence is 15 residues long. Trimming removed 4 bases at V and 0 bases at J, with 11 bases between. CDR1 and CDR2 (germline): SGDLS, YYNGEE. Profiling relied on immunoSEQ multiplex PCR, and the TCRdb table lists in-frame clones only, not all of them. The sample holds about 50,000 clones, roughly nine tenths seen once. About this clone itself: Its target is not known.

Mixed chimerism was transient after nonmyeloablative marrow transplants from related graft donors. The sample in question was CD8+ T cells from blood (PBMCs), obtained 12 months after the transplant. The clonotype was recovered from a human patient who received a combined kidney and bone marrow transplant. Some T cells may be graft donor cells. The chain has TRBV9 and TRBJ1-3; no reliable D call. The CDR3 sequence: CASSRVGSSGNTIYF. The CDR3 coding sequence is TGTGCCAGCAGCCGAGTGGGGAGCTCTGGAAACACCATATATTTT.